The T cell receptor (beta chain) described here comes from a study of blood T cell repertoires in COVID-19. This CDR3 is built from 15 residues. CDR1 is SGHNT and CDR2 is YYREEE in the germline V gene (reference sequence). V shed 0 bases and J shed 1 base, with 10 bases lying between them. As handled by the study authors: The authors estimated nucleated cell counts from reference gene primer amplification. Clones were read by immunoSEQ multiplex PCR, and TCRdb kept only the in-frame ones, dropping some. That table furnishes V, J and clone size, whereas the DNA furnished D and trimming. Found here are approximately 180,000 clones, under 85% of them singletons; the top ten hold about 9.4%.

Source material: peripheral blood. The sequence came from a woman older than 75 with acute or convalescent COVID-19. The chain uses TRBV5-4 and TRBJ2-5; D unclear. As DNA, the CDR3 is TGTGCCAGCAGCTTGGCCGTTGGTAGCCAAGAGACCCAGTACTTC. Translated: CASSLAVGSQETQYF.